These 24 T cell receptor beta chains came from one sample sequenced in a study of T cells after yellow fever vaccination. TCRdb called the 5' RACE reads again in MiXCR, with one record for every CDR3 protein. The sample holds approximately 160,000 distinct CDR3 sequences; approximately 9.7% are singletons and the top ten take under 40%. The sample consisted of CD8+ T cells sorted from PBMCs, taken 45 days after the yellow fever booster vaccination. Source of these receptors: a man aged 18 to 30 who received the YFV17D yellow fever vaccine.

The V gene is TRBV5-6, the J gene TRBJ2-3; 13 positions agree with TRBD2. The germline V gene encodes CDR1 SGHDT and CDR2 YYEEEE. The CDR3 spans 15 residues. V was clipped by 7 bases and J by 4 bases; unmatched bases: 6. The CDR3 DNA is TGTGCCAGCTCTAGACTAGCGGGGGGCGCAGATACGCAGTATTTT. Protein product: CASSRLAGGADTQYF.

This clonotype has a count of ten or more. This chain joins TRBV4-1 and TRBJ2-1; 9 bases align to TRBD2. This CDR3 region has 15 residues. Germline-derived CDR1 and CDR2 are MGHRA and YSYEKL. Trimming took 2 bases from V and 7 from J; bases not matched to a gene: 6. CDR3 residues: CASSQRVLAGNEQFF. The DNA of the CDR3 is TGCGCCAGCAGCCAAAGGGTGCTAGCGGGAAATGAGCAGTTCTTC.

J is TRBJ1-5 and V is TRBV12-3 or TRBV12-4; possible D gene TRBD1, 6 bases. Trimming took 3 bases from V and 5 from J, leaving 11 bases between them. This CDR3 region has 14 residues. The CDR3 reads CASSFGGAHQPQHF. Written as DNA, the CDR3 is TGTGCCAGCAGTTTCGGGGGGGCGCATCAGCCCCAGCATTTT.

J is TRBJ1-2 and V is TRBV2; a weak D match, TRBD1 (6 bases). Trimming pared 2 bases from V and 5 bases from J, leaving 9 bases between. CDR3 size: 13 residues. Germline V gives CDR1 SNHLY, CDR2 FYNNEI. CDR3 sequence: CASSERTGYGYTF. The CDR3 DNA is TGTGCCAGCAGTGAACGAACAGGGTATGGCTACACCTTC.

This clonotype has a handful of counts. V gene TRBV6-2 or TRBV6-3 combines with J gene TRBJ2-5, with D maybe TRBD2 (6 bases). The V end was cut by 5 bases, the J end by 9 bases, with 22 bases between. The CDR3 runs to 15 residues. Germline CDR1 MNHEY, CDR2 SVGEGT. This CDR3 is CASSRRLDPPGAQYF. The CDR3 DNA is TGTGCCAGCAGTCGTCGACTAGACCCACCGGGGGCCCAGTACTTC.

At least ten counts were recorded for this clonotype. V gene TRBV4-3 combines with J gene TRBJ2-2; TRBD2 agrees at 7 bases. Germline V gives CDR1 LGHNA, CDR2 YSLEER. The CDR3 is 16 amino acids. Losses at the gene ends were 4 bases for V and 0 bases for J; bases not matched to a gene: 5. As DNA, the CDR3 is TGCGCCAGCAGCCTGGGACTATACGCGAACACCGGGGAGCTGTTTTTT. Translation: CASSLGLYANTGELFF.

This clonotype has only a few counts. V usage is TRBV3-1 and J usage is TRBJ2-1, with 12 bases that match TRBD2. The germline gives CDR1 LGHDT, CDR2 YNNKEL (reference sequence). This CDR3 is 14 amino acids long. V was clipped by 9 bases and J by 5 bases; unmatched bases: 5. This CDR3 is CASKTSGGNNEQFF. The CDR3 nucleotides read TGTGCCAGTAAGACTAGCGGGGGCAACAATGAGCAGTTCTTC.

The J gene is TRBJ2-3, the V gene TRBV20-1; 12 bases map to TRBD2. J lost 2 bases, V lost 5 bases, and 5 bases had no gene match. CDR3 size: 15 residues. CDR1 and CDR2 (germline): DFQATT, SNEGSKA (reference sequence). The CDR3 sequence: CSAGGLAGPTDTQYF. CDR3 in DNA: TGCAGTGCTGGTGGACTAGCGGGGCCCACAGATACGCAGTATTTT.

The chain is built from TRBV7-3 and TRBJ2-3; D might be TRBD1 (6 bases). Germline loops: CDR1 SGHTA, CDR2 FQGTGA. V gave up 8 bases and J gave up 4 bases, with 16 bases separating them. This CDR3 region has 14 residues. The DNA of the CDR3 is TGTGCCAGCTGCTCCCTGGGGGCGGCAGATACGCAGTATTTT. It codes for CASCSLGAADTQYF.

This clonotype showed up just a few times. The gene calls are TRBV12-3 or TRBV12-4 and TRBJ1-1; 8 positions agree with TRBD1. The CDR3 sequence is 14 residues long. The J segment lost 5 bases and the V segment lost 5 bases, leaving 7 bases of the junction unmatched. CDR3 loop: CASSTQTGETEAFF. CDR3 nucleotides: TGTGCCAGCAGTACCCAGACAGGGGAAACTGAAGCTTTCTTT.

This clonotype was counted ten times or more. The chain is built from TRBV29-1 and TRBJ2-2, with 9 nucleotides matching TRBD1. The V and J ends lost 5 bases and 2 bases, in that order; junction bases with no gene match: 3. The CDR3 spans 14 residues. Per the germline V gene, CDR1 is SQVTM and CDR2 is ANQGSEA. The CDR3 coding sequence is TGCAGCGTTACGGACAGGGGAAACACCGGGGAGCTGTTTTTT. Translating it yields CSVTDRGNTGELFF.

This clonotype was counted between two and nine times. The chain employs TRBV4-3 and TRBJ2-1, with D perhaps being TRBD1 or TRBD2 (5 bases each). Germline V CDR1 and CDR2: LGHNA, YSLEER. The CDR3 spans 13 residues. Trimming shortened V by 1 base and J by 8 bases, and 9 bases separated the two germline ends. The CDR3 DNA reads as TGCGCCAGCAGCCAAGTGCGAGGGGATGAGCAGTTCTTC. It translates to CASSQVRGDEQFF.

This clonotype was counted only a few times. This rearrangement joins TRBV2 to TRBJ2-3; D is unresolved. There are 17 residues in the CDR3. The germline V and J ends were trimmed by 2 bases and 4 bases, with 19 bases remaining between them. Germline V lookup: CDR1 SNHLY, CDR2 FYNNEI. CDR3 in amino acids: CASSEIFWERAADTQYF. The DNA of the CDR3 is TGTGCCAGCAGTGAAATATTTTGGGAAAGGGCGGCAGATACGCAGTATTTT.

V is TRBV9 and J is TRBJ2-1; 12 positions match TRBD2. The V gene end was trimmed by 3 bases and the J gene end by 0 bases; junction bases not matched to a gene: 7. CDR1 and CDR2 from the germline V gene are SGDLS and YYNGEE. The length of the CDR3 is 18 residues. CDR3 sequence reads: CASSGRTSGGLSYNEQFF. In DNA form, the CDR3 reads TGTGCCAGCAGCGGCCGAACTAGCGGGGGGCTCTCCTACAATGAGCAGTTCTTC.

The rearrangement uses TRBV7-6 and TRBJ2-6; 12 bases line up with TRBD1. The CDR3 runs 19 residues. Germline assignment: CDR1 SGHVS and CDR2 FNYEAQ. Unmatched junction bases numbered 16, after V lost 5 bases and J lost 8 bases. The CDR3 is CASSPSAGTGGGGTNVLTF. DNA for the CDR3: TGTGCCAGCAGCCCCTCAGCCGGGACAGGGGGCGGAGGAACCAACGTCCTGACTTTC.

The chain employs TRBV15 and TRBJ2-3; D may be TRBD1 (6 bases). This CDR3 region has 15 residues. Germline CDR1 reads LNHNV; CDR2 reads YYDKDF (reference sequence). Trimming took off 3 bases at V and 3 bases at J, with 13 bases between the two ends. Here the CDR3 DNA reads TGTGCCACCAGCAGGGACAGATATCCGACAGATACGCAGTATTTT. Translating gives CATSRDRYPTDTQYF.

The chain uses TRBV4-2 and TRBJ1-1, with D tentatively TRBD1 (5 bases). Germline V gene lookup returns CDR1 LGHNA and CDR2 YNFKEQ. The length of the CDR3 is 17 residues. Trimming shortened V by 1 base and J by 3 bases, and 18 bases separated the two germline ends. The CDR3 nucleotides are TGTGCCAGCAGCCAAGTGTATGACTTCCTAGGGGACACTGAAGCTTTCTTT. It codes for CASSQVYDFLGDTEAFF.

The V and J genes are TRBV13 and TRBJ2-5; 8 bases fit TRBD1. Trimming took 4 bases from V and 3 from J; bases not matched to a gene: 7. There are 15 residues in the CDR3. CDR1 is PRHDT and CDR2 is FYEKMQ in the germline V gene (reference sequence). The CDR3 region has the DNA TGTGCCAGCAGCTCCCGCGACAGGGGAGAAGAGACCCAGTACTTC. It specifies CASSSRDRGEETQYF. Full variable domain (rest looked up from reference TRBV13 and TRBJ2-5): AAGVIQSPRHLIKEKRETATLKCYPIPRHDTVYWYQQGPGQDPQFLISFYEKMQSDKGSIPDRFSAQQFSDYHSELNMSSLELGDSALYFCASSSRDRGEETQYFGPGTRLLVL.

The genes are TRBV9 and TRBJ1-5, with no clear D. This CDR3 region has 13 residues. Germline CDR1 and CDR2: SGDLS and YYNGEE. Trimming cost V 0 bases and J 4 bases, with 5 bases left between them. CDR3 protein: CASSVGVNQPQHF. The DNA of the CDR3 is TGTGCCAGCAGCGTAGGAGTGAATCAGCCCCAGCATTTT.

V gene TRBV11-2 combines with J gene TRBJ2-6; 8 nucleotides match TRBD2. Trimming cost V 2 bases and J 3 bases; bases outside gene matches: 12. This CDR3 region has 19 residues. Germline values: CDR1 SGHAT, CDR2 FQNNGV. The CDR3 DNA reads TGTGCCAGCAGCTTATGGGGACTAGGACAGCCCGGTGGGGCCAACGTCCTGACTTTC. Translating gives CASSLWGLGQPGGANVLTF. Full variable domain (outside the CDR3, taken from reference TRBV11-2 and TRBJ2-6): EAGVAQSPRYKIIEKRQSVAFWCNPISGHATLYWYQQILGQGPKLLIQFQNNGVVDDSQLPKDRFSAERLKGVDSTLKIQPAKLEDSAVYLCASSLWGLGQPGGANVLTFGAGSRLTVL.

This clonotype turned up a few times. The rearrangement links TRBV7-9 to TRBJ2-7; 11 bases align to TRBD1. Germline trimming cut 5 bases from V and 3 bases from J; bases unmatched to any gene: 9. CDR3 length: 16 amino acids. Germline V lookup: CDR1 SEHNR, CDR2 FQNEAQ (reference sequence). Here the CDR3 reads CASSLPAGTGGYEQYF. In nucleotides, the CDR3 is TGTGCCAGCAGCCTACCAGCCGGGACAGGGGGCTACGAGCAGTACTTC.

This clonotype came up a few times. The V call is TRBV7-8, the J call TRBJ1-1; TRBD1 matches at 8 bases. V shed 5 bases and J 4 bases; nucleotides not matched to a gene: 6. CDR3 length: 14 amino acids. The germline gives CDR1 SGHVS, CDR2 FQNEAQ. The CDR3: CASSLIQGGTEAFF. The CDR3 DNA follows: TGTGCCAGCAGCCTGATACAGGGGGGCACTGAAGCTTTCTTT.

The rearrangement uses TRBV2 and TRBJ2-6; 7 bases align to TRBD1. The germline CDR1 and CDR2 sequences are SNHLY and FYNNEI. The CDR3 has 17 residues. The ends lost 5 bases at V and 0 bases at J; junction bases unmatched: 7. The CDR3 sequence: CASSHTGQASGANVLTF. As DNA, the CDR3 is TGTGCCAGCAGTCACACTGGACAGGCCTCTGGGGCCAACGTCCTGACTTTC.

The V call is TRBV6-5, the J call TRBJ2-4; the D is unclear. Deletions cut 0 bases from V and 0 bases from J, with 9 bases between. This CDR3 spans 16 amino acids. CDR1 and CDR2 from the germline V gene are MNHEY and SVGAGI. The chain's CDR3 is CASSYSPDVAKNIQYF. The CDR3, as DNA: TGTGCCAGCAGTTACTCACCGGACGTAGCCAAAAACATTCAGTACTTC.